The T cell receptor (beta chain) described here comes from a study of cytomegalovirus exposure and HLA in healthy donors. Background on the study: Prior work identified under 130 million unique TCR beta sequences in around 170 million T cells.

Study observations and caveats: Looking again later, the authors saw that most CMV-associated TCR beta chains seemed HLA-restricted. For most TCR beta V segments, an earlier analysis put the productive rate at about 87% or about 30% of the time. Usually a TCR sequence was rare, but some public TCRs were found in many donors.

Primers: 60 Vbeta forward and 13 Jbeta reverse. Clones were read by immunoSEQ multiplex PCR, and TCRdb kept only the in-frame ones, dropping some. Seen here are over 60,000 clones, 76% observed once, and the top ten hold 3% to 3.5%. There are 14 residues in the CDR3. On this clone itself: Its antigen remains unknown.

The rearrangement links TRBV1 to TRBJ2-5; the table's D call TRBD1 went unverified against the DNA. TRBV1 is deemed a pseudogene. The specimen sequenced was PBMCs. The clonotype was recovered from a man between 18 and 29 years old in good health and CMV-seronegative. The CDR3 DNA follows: TGCACCAGCAGCCAGTGGACAGCCCAAGAGACCCAGTACTTC. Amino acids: CTSSQWTAQETQYF.